This TCR beta chain came from a study of monozygotic twins with cystic fibrosis. Across the study: Libraries were built from approximately 3 micrograms of fragmented DNA using around 16 PCR cycles.

Profiled with immunoSEQ multiplex PCR; TCRdb holds only in-frame clones, not every one. The profile shows tens of thousands of clones, approximately 72% of them singletons. This clone was counted between two and nine times. What it recognizes is unknown. Per germline, CDR1 ENHRY and CDR2 SYGVKD. The CDR3 sequence is 15 residues long. V was pared by 2 bases and J by 4 bases, with 12 bases between. The study's findings and limits: Clonality was generally low (median approximately 0.0088), higher in the most severe patients. No link emerged between shared CDR3 counts and age, concordance or severity. In 13 of 16 pairs, V gene usage was closest to the co-twin's.

The chain uses TRBV10-3 and TRBJ1-5, with D perhaps TRBD1 (5 bases). Sequencing used blood. The sequence came from a girl aged 5-17 years with cystic fibrosis. CDR3 DNA sequence: TGTGCCATCAGTGAGGGACACCCAGAAAATCAGCCCCAGCATTTT. Residues: CAISEGHPENQPQHF.